This record concerns one TCR beta chain sequence. This record comes from a study of cytomegalovirus exposure and HLA in healthy donors. PCR used 60 Vbeta primers and 13 Jbeta primers. The data were produced by immunoSEQ multiplex PCR, yet TCRdb's version contains in-frame clones alone and is incomplete. This table has approximately 52,000 clones, 75% to 80% appearing once. CDR3 size: 13 residues. V lost 7 bases and J lost 1, with 10 bases in between. The germline V gene encodes CDR1 MNHEY and CDR2 SMNVEV (reference sequence). The receptor comes from a female donor in good health and CMV-seronegative. Sequencing input: PBMCs. The rearrangement joins TRBV27 to TRBJ2-5; unclear D gene. The CDR3: CASNLRIQETQYF. In nucleotides, the CDR3 is TGTGCCAGCAACTTGCGAATCCAAGAGACCCAGTACTTC.